Each of the 32 T cell receptor beta chains below was sequenced from the same sample in a study of T cell responses to AZD1222 COVID-19 vaccine (dated by TCRdb to the early 2020s). The library was produced with the immunoSEQ multiplex PCR assay. Not all clones reach the TCRdb copy of this immuneACCESS table, which keeps in-frame sequences only. Checked studies attribute under half of the gap to unresolved V genes and leave the rest unexplained. The sample table holds roughly 120,000 clones, of which 87% were seen once. Together, the top ten hold around 3.3% of the sample. Explained via the paper, the time point label denotes: baseline before first vaccination. The sequences come from peripheral blood, collected on day 0 of AZD1222 vaccination. The receptors were sampled from an adult in good health.

The chain has TRBV6-2 or TRBV6-3 and TRBJ1-1, with no clear D. This CDR3 has 13 residues. Trimming took off 0 bases at V and 10 bases at J, with 12 bases between the two ends. CDR1 MNHEY and CDR2 SVGEGT come from the germline V gene. CDR3 nucleotide sequence: TGTGCCAGCAGTTACTCACGGGTCGCCGGAGCTTTCTTT. Protein sequence: CASSYSRVAGAFF.

The chain combines TRBV18 with TRBJ1-1; tentative D call: TRBD1 (6 bases). This CDR3 has 15 residues. The V and J ends lost 2 bases and 2 bases respectively, with 12 bases between them. Germline-derived CDR1 and CDR2 are KGHSH and LQKENI. The CDR3 DNA sequence: TGTGCCAGCTCACCAGCCGACAGGACCAACACTGAAGCTTTCTTT. It codes for CASSPADRTNTEAFF.

This clone was observed a single time. The chain combines TRBV19 with TRBJ1-2, with 7 bases identical to TRBD1. The trim removed 4 bases at V and 3 bases at J, leaving 5 bases unmatched. CDR1 is LNHDA and CDR2 is SQIVND in the germline V gene (reference sequence). The CDR3 contains 14 residues. CDR3 in DNA: TGTGCCAGTAGTAAACAGGGGAAAGACTATGGCTACACCTTC. Its protein product is CASSKQGKDYGYTF.

The chain combines TRBV28 with TRBJ2-5, with TRBD2 as a possible D gene (5 bases). The CDR3 has 13 residues. The V and J ends lost 3 bases and 7 bases respectively, with 12 bases between them. The germline V gene has CDR1 MDHEN and CDR2 SYDVKM. The CDR3 DNA is TGTGCCAGCAGTTTCGGGGTAGCGTGGACCCAGTACTTC. This sequence encodes CASSFGVAWTQYF.

This clone is a singleton in its sample. The chain has TRBV7-9 and TRBJ1-1; D is unresolved. Germline CDR1 SEHNR, CDR2 FQNEAQ (reference sequence). V shed 5 bases and J shed 0 bases, with 10 bases lying between them. The CDR3 contains 14 residues. The CDR3 DNA sequence: TGTGCCAGCAGCAGGTCAGCCATGAACACTGAAGCTTTCTTT. Translating gives CASSRSAMNTEAFF.

This chain links TRBV3-1 (or the pseudogene TRBV3-2) with TRBJ1-6; D not resolved. The CDR3 loop spans 13 amino acids. The germline CDR1 and CDR2 sequences are LGHDT and YNNKEL (reference sequence). The ends were cut back, 8 bases at V and 5 bases at J, with 10 bases in the middle. The CDR3 nucleotides are TGTGCCAGCGGGGATAGAAATAATTCACCCCTCCACTTT. Translating it yields CASGDRNNSPLHF.

The chain joins TRBV7-8 to TRBJ2-7, with 9 bases matching TRBD1. The CDR3 is made up of 13 amino acids. Germline CDR1 and CDR2: SGHVS and FQNEAQ. V lost 4 bases and J lost 5; bases outside the gene matches: 3. The CDR3 loop is CASSSRTGDEQYF. DNA of the CDR3: TGTGCCAGCAGCTCCCGGACAGGGGACGAGCAGTACTTC.

This clone was found many times. The J gene is TRBJ1-5, the V gene TRBV28; tentatively, D is TRBD1 (5 bases). The V gene's germline CDR1 is MDHEN and CDR2 SYDVKM. Deletions cut 4 bases from V and 0 bases from J, with 22 bases between. The CDR3 is 19 residues long. CDR3 nucleotides: TGTGCCAGCAGTTATAATGGGGCGGAAAGGATTTATAGCAATCAGCCCCAGCATTTT. Residues: CASSYNGAERIYSNQPQHF.

The rearrangement uses TRBV6-1 and TRBJ2-7; D is uncertain. The V and J ends lost 2 bases and 3 bases respectively, with 8 bases between them. This CDR3 is built from 13 residues. The germline gives CDR1 MNHNS, CDR2 SASEGT. DNA of the CDR3: TGTGCCAGCAGTGAAATCGGAAACTACGAGCAGTACTTC. Amino acid sequence: CASSEIGNYEQYF.

The gene calls are TRBV9 and TRBJ2-3; unclear D gene. Germline V gene lookup returns CDR1 SGDLS and CDR2 YYNGEE. The ends were cut back, 4 bases at V and 4 bases at J, with 10 bases in the middle. CDR3 size: 13 residues. For the CDR3, the DNA is TGTGCCAGCAGCCAATCGAGCTCAGATACGCAGTATTTT. It specifies CASSQSSSDTQYF.

This rearrangement joins TRBV28 to TRBJ2-1; TRBD1 matches at 7 bases. Germline V gene lookup returns CDR1 MDHEN and CDR2 SYDVKM. This CDR3 is 15 amino acids long. J gave up 2 bases and V 5 bases, and 6 bases lay outside the gene matches. The CDR3 bases are TGTGCCAGCAGTATAATGGGACAGACCTACAATGAGCAGTTCTTC. Its protein product is CASSIMGQTYNEQFF.

This clone is large by share. The rearrangement joins TRBV2 to TRBJ2-2, with 11 positions matching TRBD1. The junction had 5 bases not matched to a gene; V was cut back by 5 bases and J by 6 bases. Germline V CDR1 and CDR2: SNHLY, FYNNEI. The CDR3 totals 15 residues. CDR3 residues: CASSYPGQGAGELFF. The CDR3, as DNA: TGTGCCAGCAGTTATCCGGGACAGGGGGCCGGGGAGCTGTTTTTT.

This clone occurred once. The chain carries TRBV2 and TRBJ1-6, with D unresolved. CDR3 size: 14 residues. Deletions cut 2 bases from V and 11 bases from J, with 13 bases between. Germline CDR1 SNHLY, CDR2 FYNNEI. The CDR3 sequence: CASSESGSGTPLHF. CDR3 coding DNA: TGTGCCAGCAGTGAAAGCGGTTCCGGGACACCCCTCCACTTT. The full variable domain, rest sourced from reference TRBV2 and TRBJ1-6, is EPEVTQTPSHQVTQMGQEVILRCVPISNHLYFYWYRQILGQKVEFLVSFYNNEISEKSEIFDDQFSVERPDGSNFTLKIRSTKLEDSAMYFCASSESGSGTPLHFGNGTRLTVT.

The chain uses TRBV5-1 and TRBJ1-1; no clear D. The CDR3 loop spans 13 amino acids. CDR1 and CDR2 from the germline V gene are SGHRS and YFSETQ. The V end was cut by 4 bases, the J end by 5 bases, with 12 bases between. CDR3 residues: CASSPYAGTEAFF. The CDR3 DNA is TGCGCCAGCAGCCCGTATGCGGGAACTGAAGCTTTCTTT.

CDR3 amino acids: CASSPTTYNQPQHF. As DNA, the CDR3 is TGTGCCAGCAGCCCAACCACTTACAATCAGCCCCAGCATTTT. The chain links TRBV7-2 to TRBJ1-5, with D unclear. Germline V gene data show CDR1 as SGHTA and CDR2 as FQGNSA. The CDR3 length is 14 residues. Trimming removed 5 bases from V and 3 bases from J, with 11 bases in between.

The genes are TRBV12-2 and TRBJ1-5. TRBV12-2 is a pseudogene segment. CDR3 length: 13 residues. The CDR3 loop reads CASRRPKAQPQHF. The CDR3 nucleotides are TGTGCAAGTCGCAGACCTAAGGCCCAGCCCCAGCATTTT.

The rearrangement joins TRBV6-5 to TRBJ1-2; tentative D call: TRBD1 (5 bases). CDR1 is MNHEY, CDR2 SVGAGI, per germline. This CDR3 has 12 residues. V shed 4 bases and J shed 8 bases, with 11 bases lying between them. CDR3 in amino acids: CASSSRDLGYTF. In DNA, the CDR3 is TGTGCCAGCAGTTCCAGGGATTTGGGCTACACCTTC.

The chain carries TRBV7-2 and TRBJ2-7, with D unclear. The germline V and J ends were trimmed by 0 bases and 0 bases, with 9 bases remaining between them. CDR1 is SGHTA, CDR2 FQGNSA, per germline. This CDR3 comprises 15 residues. CDR3 protein: CASSLASSYSYEQYF. DNA of the CDR3: TGTGCCAGCAGCTTAGCCTCATCCTACTCCTACGAGCAGTACTTC.

The chain joins TRBV18 to TRBJ1-4, with no clear D. This CDR3 spans 13 amino acids. Germline assignment: CDR1 KGHSH and CDR2 LQKENI. The V and J ends lost 3 bases and 8 bases respectively, with 10 bases between them. The chain's CDR3 is CASSPGMREKLFF. As DNA, the CDR3 is TGTGCCAGCTCACCGGGAATGAGGGAAAAACTGTTTTTT.

The chain recombines TRBV18 with TRBJ2-1; 8 bases are shared with TRBD1. Trimming removed 6 bases from V and 2 bases from J; junction bases left unmatched: 6. Germline V CDR1 and CDR2: KGHSH, LQKENI. The length of the CDR3 is 15 residues. The CDR3 DNA reads as TGTGCCAGCTCCCTTCGACAGGGGACCTACAATGAGCAGTTCTTC. This sequence encodes CASSLRQGTYNEQFF. Using reference TRBV18 and TRBJ2-1 for the parts outside the CDR3, the full variable domain is NAGVMQNPRHLVRRRGQEARLRCSPMKGHSHVYWYRQLPEEGLKFMVYLQKENIIDESGMPKERFSAEFPKEGPSILRIQQVVRGDSAAYFCASSLRQGTYNEQFFGPGTRLTVL.

The V call is TRBV14, the J call TRBJ2-7; no firm D call. CDR3 size: 14 residues. CDR1 and CDR2 from the germline V gene are SGHDN and FVKESK. The V and J ends lost 1 base and 6 bases respectively, with 13 bases between them. The CDR3 region is CASSQGGHVGEQYF. Written as DNA, the CDR3 is TGTGCCAGCAGCCAAGGTGGGCATGTGGGCGAGCAGTACTTC.

This chain links TRBV30 with TRBJ1-2; D perhaps matches TRBD1 (6 bases). This CDR3 has 14 amino acids. In germline, CDR1 is GTSNPN, CDR2 SVGIG (reference sequence). V was clipped by 3 bases and J by 1 base, with 12 bases between them. The CDR3 sequence is CAWRIQGINYGYTF. CDR3 in DNA: TGTGCCTGGAGGATACAGGGTATTAACTATGGCTACACCTTC.

This clone was seen only once. The chain recombines TRBV24-1 with TRBJ1-1; 7 bases are a match to TRBD1. In germline, CDR1 is KGHDR, CDR2 SFDVKD. The V gene end was trimmed by 7 bases and the J gene end by 0 bases; junction bases not matched to a gene: 4. This CDR3 comprises 14 residues. CDR3 sequence: CATRDRAMNTEAFF. In DNA form, the CDR3 reads TGTGCCACCAGAGACAGGGCCATGAACACTGAAGCTTTCTTT.

The rearrangement joins TRBV27 to TRBJ1-5, with a possible D match to TRBD1 (5 bases). The CDR3 is 13 residues long. Trimming took 4 bases from V and 6 from J, leaving 10 bases between them. Germline V gives CDR1 MNHEY, CDR2 SMNVEV (reference sequence). CDR3 sequence: CASSSGGAQPQHF. The CDR3 DNA reads TGTGCCAGCAGTTCGGGCGGGGCTCAGCCCCAGCATTTT.

The J gene is TRBJ2-3, the V gene TRBV6-5; the match to TRBD2 covers 9 bases. V dropped 7 bases and J dropped 2; count of bases not matched to a gene: 4. This CDR3 is 14 amino acids long. Germline CDR1 MNHEY, CDR2 SVGAGI. The CDR3 nucleotides read TGTGCCAGCACGACTAGCGGATTCACAGATACGCAGTATTTT. This gives the protein CASTTSGFTDTQYF.

The chain employs TRBV5-6 and TRBJ1-1, with D perhaps TRBD1 (5 bases). Germline CDR1 SGHDT, CDR2 YYEEEE. This CDR3 has 13 residues. Trimming took 4 bases from V and 5 from J, leaving 12 bases between them. The CDR3 region is CASSRTGVTEAFF. The CDR3, as DNA: TGTGCCAGCAGCCGAACGGGGGTTACTGAAGCTTTCTTT.

Only a few counts were recorded for this clone. The chain combines TRBV30 with TRBJ1-2, with 9 bases identical to TRBD1. Trimming removed 6 bases from V and 8 bases from J; junction bases left unmatched: 4. Germline V CDR1 and CDR2: GTSNPN, SVGIG (reference sequence). This CDR3 region has 11 residues. For the CDR3, the DNA is TGTGCCTGCTGGACAGGGGACGGCTACACCTTC. It is translated as CACWTGDGYTF.

The chain recombines TRBV7-9 with TRBJ2-1, with 7 bases lining up with TRBD1. Germline V gene data show CDR1 as SEHNR and CDR2 as FQNEAQ (reference sequence). The CDR3 length is 15 residues. With 3 bases clipped from V and 2 bases from J, the junction kept 4 bases outside the gene matches. The CDR3, as DNA: TGTGCCAGCAGCTTGACAGGGCTTGCCTACAATGAGCAGTTCTTC. Translating gives CASSLTGLAYNEQFF.

The chain links TRBV6-1 to TRBJ2-2, with D possibly being TRBD2 (5 bases). The V and J ends lost 3 bases and 0 bases respectively, with 11 bases between them. The CDR3 has 16 residues. Germline-derived CDR1 and CDR2 are MNHNS and SASEGT. In DNA form, the CDR3 reads TGTGCCAGCAGTGAGGGTTTAGCGCCGAACACCGGGGAGCTGTTTTTT. As protein: CASSEGLAPNTGELFF.

The chain links TRBV7-3 to TRBJ2-2; 10 nucleotides line up with TRBD2. CDR3 size: 16 residues. Trimming at V came to 2 bases and at J to 6 bases, leaving 6 bases not matched to a gene. CDR1 and CDR2 from the germline V gene are SGHTA and FQGTGA. The CDR3 bases are TGTGCCAGCAGCTTACAGCGGGAGGGCCTCGCCGGGGAGCTGTTTTTT. Translating gives CASSLQREGLAGELFF.

This clone has just one count. This chain joins TRBV6-2 or TRBV6-3 and TRBJ1-5, with 10 bases identical to TRBD1. This CDR3 is 15 amino acids long. V lost 0 bases to trimming and J lost 7 bases; unmatched junction nucleotides: 3. In germline, CDR1 is MNHEY, CDR2 SVGEGT. The DNA for the CDR3 is TGTGCCAGCAGTTACTCGACAGGGGGCGTCCAGCCCCAGCATTTT. Protein product: CASSYSTGGVQPQHF.

The V call is TRBV24-1, the J call TRBJ2-1, with TRBD2 identical over 15 bases. Per germline, CDR1 KGHDR and CDR2 SFDVKD. This CDR3 contains 16 residues. The ends lost 6 bases at V and 7 bases at J; junction bases unmatched: 6. The CDR3 bases are TGTGCCACCAGTCATGCTGGGACTAGCGGGGGGAATGAGCAGTTCTTC. This gives the protein CATSHAGTSGGNEQFF.